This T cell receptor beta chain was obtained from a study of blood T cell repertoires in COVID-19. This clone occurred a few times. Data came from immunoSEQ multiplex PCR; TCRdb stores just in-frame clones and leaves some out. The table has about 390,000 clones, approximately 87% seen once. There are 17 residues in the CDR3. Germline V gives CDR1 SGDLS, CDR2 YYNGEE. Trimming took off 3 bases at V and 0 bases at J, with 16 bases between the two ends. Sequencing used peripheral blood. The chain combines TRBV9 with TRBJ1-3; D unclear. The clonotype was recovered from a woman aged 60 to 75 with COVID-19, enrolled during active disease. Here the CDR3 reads CASSAMLFPSSGNTIYF. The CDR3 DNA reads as TGTGCCAGCAGCGCGATGCTCTTCCCCAGCTCTGGAAACACCATATATTTT.